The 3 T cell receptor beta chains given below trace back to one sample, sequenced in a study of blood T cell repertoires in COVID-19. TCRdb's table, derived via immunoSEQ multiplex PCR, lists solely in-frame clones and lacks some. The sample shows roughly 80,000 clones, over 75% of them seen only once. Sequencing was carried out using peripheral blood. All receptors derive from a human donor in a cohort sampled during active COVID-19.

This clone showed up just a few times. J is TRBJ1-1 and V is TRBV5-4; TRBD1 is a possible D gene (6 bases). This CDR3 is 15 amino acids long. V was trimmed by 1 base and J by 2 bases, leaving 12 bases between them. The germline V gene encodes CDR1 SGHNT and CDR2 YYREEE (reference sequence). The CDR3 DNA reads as TGTGCCAGCAGCTTGAAGTCAGGGGCCAACACTGAAGCTTTCTTT. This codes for CASSLKSGANTEAFF.

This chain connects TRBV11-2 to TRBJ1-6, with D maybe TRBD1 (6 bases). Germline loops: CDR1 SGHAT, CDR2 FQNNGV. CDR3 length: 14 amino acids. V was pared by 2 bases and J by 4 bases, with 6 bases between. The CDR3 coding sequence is TGTGCCAGCAGCTTAAGGGGGTATAATTCACCCCTCCACTTT. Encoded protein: CASSLRGYNSPLHF.

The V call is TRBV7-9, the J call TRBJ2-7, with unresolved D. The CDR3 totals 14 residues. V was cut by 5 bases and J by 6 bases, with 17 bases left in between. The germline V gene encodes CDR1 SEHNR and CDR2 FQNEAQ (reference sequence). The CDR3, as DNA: TGTGCCAGCAGCCCTGACTTGCTGACTTCCGAGCAGTACTTC. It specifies CASSPDLLTSEQYF.